A single sample gave rise to the 27 T cell receptor beta chains below, sequenced in a study of T cell changes during pregnancy in multiple sclerosis. The repertoire was sequenced with immunoSEQ multiplex PCR; TCRdb's copy has only in-frame clones and lacks some. The sample has approximately 110,000 clones; roughly nine tenths are singletons. The sample here was peripheral blood, taken after pregnancy. All receptors come from a female donor with multiple sclerosis, enrolled in a pregnancy study.

This clone was counted once. This rearrangement joins TRBV7-9 to TRBJ2-2; no reliable D call. The CDR3 extends over 15 amino acids. Germline V gene lookup returns CDR1 SEHNR and CDR2 FQNEAQ (reference sequence). The V gene lost 5 bases and the J gene lost 4 bases, with 14 bases spanning the gap. This chain's CDR3 is CASSPPTRGTGELFF. The CDR3 coding sequence is TGTGCCAGCAGCCCCCCTACACGAGGCACCGGGGAGCTGTTTTTT.

The CDR3 DNA reads TGTGCCAGCAGGTCACCGACAGGGTACGAGCAGTACTTC. Its protein is CASRSPTGYEQYF. The chain combines TRBV7-9 with TRBJ2-7; 7 bases match TRBD1. After removal of 6 bases from V and 4 bases from J, the junction contained 6 bases not matched to a gene. This CDR3 spans 13 amino acids. In germline, CDR1 is SEHNR, CDR2 FQNEAQ (reference sequence).

This chain links TRBV7-3 with TRBJ2-3; the match to TRBD1 covers 10 bases. The V gene end was trimmed by 3 bases and the J gene end by 0 bases; junction bases not matched to a gene: 12. This CDR3 contains 19 residues. The germline V gene has CDR1 SGHTA and CDR2 FQGTGA. The CDR3 here is CASSFFGTGVGGSTDTQYF. The CDR3 region has the DNA TGTGCCAGCAGCTTTTTTGGGACAGGGGTGGGGGGAAGCACAGATACGCAGTATTTT.

V is TRBV6-1 and J is TRBJ1-5, with a possible D match to TRBD1 (6 bases). The germline V gene has CDR1 MNHNS and CDR2 SASEGT. The CDR3 runs 15 residues. Deletions cut 3 bases from V and 4 bases from J, with 13 bases between. DNA of the CDR3: TGTGCCAGCAGTGACTACAGGGTGCCGAATCAGCCCCAGCATTTT. Protein: CASSDYRVPNQPQHF.

The rearrangement links TRBV5-1 to TRBJ2-3; 8 positions agree with TRBD2. Germline-derived CDR1 and CDR2 are SGHRS and YFSETQ. CDR3 length: 16 residues. V gave up 2 bases and J gave up 1 base; unmatched junction bases: 6. CDR3 in DNA: TGCGCCAGCAGCTTAAAAGCGGGGGTTGGCACAGATACGCAGTATTTT. This gives the protein CASSLKAGVGTDTQYF.

As DNA, the CDR3 is TGTGCCAGCGGAGGAACAGGGGATTGGAGTCGCGGTACGCAGTATTTT. Its translation is CASGGTGDWSRGTQYF. The V and J genes are TRBV5-5 and TRBJ2-3; 7 bases line up with TRBD1. CDR3 size: 16 residues. Germline V gene lookup returns CDR1 SGHKS and CDR2 YYEKEE (reference sequence). After removal of 7 bases from V and 8 bases from J, the junction contained 19 bases not matched to a gene.

The chain has TRBV19 and TRBJ1-1; D is undetermined. V lost 1 base, J lost 4 bases, and 13 bases lay in between. Germline CDR1 and CDR2: LNHDA and SQIVND (reference sequence). This CDR3 region has 15 residues. CDR3 DNA: TGTGCCAGTAGTATAGCTGGAGGGCCTAGCACTGAAGCTTTCTTT. As protein: CASSIAGGPSTEAFF.

V usage is TRBV6-5 and J usage is TRBJ1-2; TRBD1 matches at 7 bases. CDR3 length equals 14 residues. After removal of 0 bases from V and 8 bases from J, the junction contained 6 bases not matched to a gene. Germline assignment: CDR1 MNHEY and CDR2 SVGAGI. The CDR3 DNA follows: TGTGCCAGCAGTTACTCCGACAGGGTGAGAGGCTACACCTTC. Protein: CASSYSDRVRGYTF.

The chain carries TRBV11-2 and TRBJ1-1; 10 bases fit TRBD1. The CDR3 covers 16 residues. The ends lost 5 bases at V and 0 bases at J; junction bases unmatched: 6. Germline assignment: CDR1 SGHAT and CDR2 FQNNGV. The CDR3 coding sequence is TGTGCCAGCAGCCCGGGACAGGGGCGTATGAACACTGAAGCTTTCTTT. Translation gives CASSPGQGRMNTEAFF.

The chain uses TRBV19 and TRBJ1-4, with D possibly TRBD1 on 6 matching bases. The CDR3 spans 15 residues. Germline CDR1 LNHDA, CDR2 SQIVND (reference sequence). The germline V and J ends were trimmed by 7 bases and 6 bases, with 18 bases remaining between them. The CDR3 reads CASTHWGGRDEKLFF. The CDR3, as DNA: TGTGCCAGTACCCATTGGGGGGGGCGCGATGAAAAACTGTTTTTT.

DNA for the CDR3: TGCGCCAGCAGCTTGGCCCTAGGGACAGGCAACAATGAGCAGTTCTTC. Residues: CASSLALGTGNNEQFF. The rearrangement joins TRBV5-1 to TRBJ2-1; TRBD1 agrees at 8 bases. V trimming: 0 bases; J trimming: 5 bases; junction bases outside the gene matches: 7. Looked up from germline, CDR1 is SGHRS and CDR2 is YFSETQ. The CDR3 has 16 residues.

This chain connects TRBV6-5 to TRBJ2-1; 10 bases align to TRBD2. Unmatched junction bases numbered 1, after V lost 1 base and J lost 10 bases. This CDR3 is built from 13 residues. CDR1 and CDR2 from the germline V gene are MNHEY and SVGAGI. CDR3: CASSYYSGGEQFF. CDR3 in DNA: TGTGCCAGCAGTTACTATAGCGGGGGGGAGCAGTTCTTC.

The chain combines TRBV4-2 with TRBJ1-2; 7 nucleotides line up with TRBD1. With 3 bases clipped from V and 8 bases from J, the junction kept 9 bases outside the gene matches. CDR3 length: 14 residues. The germline CDR1 and CDR2 sequences are LGHNA and YNFKEQ. This chain's CDR3 is CASSQGTAERGYTF. In DNA form, the CDR3 reads TGTGCCAGCAGCCAGGGGACAGCGGAGAGAGGCTACACCTTC.

The V gene is TRBV5-6, the J gene TRBJ1-5; 9 bases are a match to TRBD1. After removal of 3 bases from V and 5 bases from J, the junction contained 6 bases not matched to a gene. Per germline, CDR1 SGHDT and CDR2 YYEEEE. The CDR3 is 15 amino acids. CDR3 amino acids: CASSSGTGMYQPQHF. The CDR3 DNA is TGTGCCAGCAGCTCCGGGACAGGGATGTATCAGCCCCAGCATTTT.

V usage is TRBV5-1 and J usage is TRBJ1-6; 8 bases match TRBD1. CDR1 is SGHRS, CDR2 YFSETQ, per germline. J was trimmed by 12 bases and V by 4 bases; bases with no gene match: 6. The CDR3 sequence is 13 residues long. CDR3: CASSATGGEPLHF. The CDR3 DNA reads TGCGCCAGCAGCGCAACAGGGGGAGAACCCCTCCACTTT.

J is TRBJ1-2 and V is TRBV7-9, with 9 nucleotides matching TRBD1. Germline V gene data show CDR1 as SEHNR and CDR2 as FQNEAQ (reference sequence). The CDR3 contains 15 residues. Trimming took 1 base from V and 4 from J; bases not matched to a gene: 4. The CDR3 bases are TGTGCCAGCAGCTTAGTGACAGGGGGGAGCTATGGCTACACCTTC. This translates into CASSLVTGGSYGYTF.

The chain uses TRBV7-2 and TRBJ1-2; 7 nucleotides align to TRBD1. V lost 1 base and J lost 8; bases outside the gene matches: 16. Germline V lookup: CDR1 SGHTA, CDR2 FQGNSA. The CDR3 contains 17 residues. Written as DNA, the CDR3 is TGTGCCAGCAGCTTAGGTGCATGGGCAGGGGGTTTGATCGGCTACACCTTC. Its translation is CASSLGAWAGGLIGYTF.

This clone was seen just once. This sequence joins TRBV18 and TRBJ1-6; no firm D call. The germline V gene encodes CDR1 KGHSH and CDR2 LQKENI. Trimming shortened V by 5 bases and J by 3 bases, and 17 bases separated the two germline ends. The CDR3 has 17 residues. The CDR3 protein is CASSTFEEGFYNSPLHF. CDR3 nucleotide sequence: TGTGCCAGCTCAACATTCGAGGAGGGATTCTATAATTCACCCCTCCACTTT.

This clone was found a few times. The V gene is TRBV25-1, the J gene TRBJ2-3; D may be TRBD2 (5 bases). Trimming removed 6 bases from V and 3 bases from J, with 13 bases in between. CDR3 size: 14 residues. Germline V gene lookup returns CDR1 MGHDK and CDR2 SYGVNS. In DNA form, the CDR3 reads TGTGCCAGCAGGTCGAGGGCCAAGACAGATACGCAGTATTTT. Translation gives CASRSRAKTDTQYF.

J is TRBJ1-1 and V is TRBV19; maybe TRBD1 (5 bases). Trimming shortened V by 6 bases and J by 0 bases, and 14 bases separated the two germline ends. Germline V gives CDR1 LNHDA, CDR2 SQIVND (reference sequence). The CDR3 runs 15 residues. The CDR3 nucleotides are TGTGCCAGTAGGGCCCTGGGGGGGATGAACACTGAAGCTTTCTTT. Translated: CASRALGGMNTEAFF.

The chain couples TRBV7-6 to TRBJ2-2; 7 bases line up with TRBD1. The germline V gene has CDR1 SGHVS and CDR2 FNYEAQ. This CDR3 comprises 15 residues. V was pared by 6 bases and J by 0 bases, with 4 bases of the junction left unmatched. The CDR3 DNA sequence: TGTGCCAGCAGACCCGGGACAGCGAACACCGGGGAGCTGTTTTTT. It codes for CASRPGTANTGELFF.

The rearrangement links TRBV5-1 to TRBJ2-7; TRBD2 is a possible D gene (6 bases). Germline V lookup: CDR1 SGHRS, CDR2 YFSETQ. The CDR3 has 16 amino acids. Trimming removed 4 bases at V and 2 bases at J, with 19 bases between. The CDR3 coding sequence is TGCGCCAGCAGCGAAGGACTGGCTAGCGAGCCCTACGAGCAGTACTTC. It specifies CASSEGLASEPYEQYF.

The rearrangement links TRBV6-1 to TRBJ1-2; 7 bases fit TRBD1. The junction had 6 bases not matched to a gene; V was cut back by 1 base and J by 4 bases. CDR3 length: 15 amino acids. CDR1 and CDR2 from the germline V gene are MNHNS and SASEGT. As DNA, the CDR3 is TGTGCCAGCAGTGAAGTCTACAGGGGATCCTATGGCTACACCTTC. Translating it yields CASSEVYRGSYGYTF.

The rearrangement joins TRBV7-2 to TRBJ2-7; D gene ambiguous. The CDR3 sequence is 17 residues long. Germline V lookup: CDR1 SGHTA, CDR2 FQGNSA. V lost 1 base and J 0 bases, leaving 16 bases between the germline ends. The CDR3 bases are TGTGCCAGCAGCTTAGAAGTCGGTTTCCTTAGCTCCTACGAGCAGTACTTC. Translated: CASSLEVGFLSSYEQYF.

CDR3 DNA sequence: TGTGCCAGCAGCGTCACAGGACGGGATCAGCCCCAGCATTTT. Protein sequence: CASSVTGRDQPQHF. This chain joins TRBV9 and TRBJ1-5; tentative D call: TRBD1 (5 bases). V was pared by 2 bases and J by 5 bases, with 11 bases between. CDR1 is SGDLS and CDR2 is YYNGEE in the germline V gene. The CDR3 consists of 14 residues.

V usage is TRBV29-1 and J usage is TRBJ2-7; 7 bases agree with TRBD1. J gave up 1 base and V 4 bases, and 19 bases lay outside the gene matches. This CDR3 has 18 residues. Germline CDR1 is SQVTM and CDR2 is ANQGSEA. DNA for the CDR3: TGCAGCGTTGTGCCAAGGACAGGCTTAAATTTTGTTTCCTACGAGCAGTACTTC. It codes for CSVVPRTGLNFVSYEQYF.

This chain joins TRBV18 and TRBJ1-5; D perhaps matches TRBD1 (6 bases). Germline V gives CDR1 KGHSH, CDR2 LQKENI. V dropped 6 bases and J dropped 0 bases, with 39 bases sitting between them. The CDR3 loop spans 24 amino acids. Here the CDR3 reads CASSQAKIVDSVGLKIDSNQPQHF. CDR3 DNA sequence: TGTGCCAGCTCCCAAGCCAAAATAGTGGACAGCGTCGGCCTAAAGATAGATAGCAATCAGCCCCAGCATTTT.